This T cell receptor (beta chain) was documented in a study of blood T cell repertoires in COVID-19. For the study at large: Samples representing acute and convalescent COVID-19 were sourced from the United States, Italy and Spain.

Sequencing was performed with immunoSEQ multiplex PCR; in TCRdb, only in-frame clones are kept and a portion is missing. The data show roughly 55,000 clones, 65% to 80% seen once. This receptor was taken from a human donor in a cohort sampled during active COVID-19. The sequenced sample consisted of peripheral blood.

The CDR3: CASSPSGDRAHEQYF. CDR3 nucleotides: TGTGCCAGCAGCCCATCGGGGGACAGGGCTCACGAGCAGTACTTC. The chain employs TRBV4-2 and TRBJ2-7; the match to TRBD1 covers 9 bases. Trimming at V came to 4 bases and at J to 5 bases, leaving 9 bases not matched to a gene. The CDR3 runs to 15 residues. The germline V gene has CDR1 LGHNA and CDR2 YNFKEQ.